Listed below are T cell receptor beta chains from one sample, sequenced in a study of memory CD8 T cells in hepatitis C reinfection. Some clones are missing from TCRdb's copy, which holds only in-frame ones; the method was immunoSEQ multiplex PCR. The sample has over 45,000 clones, approximately 89% seen once; the top ten hold around 1%. The sequencing input was naive CD8+ T cells sorted from blood. The receptors come from a man younger than 35 with hepatitis C virus infection. The conserved cysteine and the conserved F or W are not part of the CDR3 here. The order of the fields is V gene, clone size, J gene, CDR3 protein. Not all rows give a size; the values are once, few, many and, for expanded clones, a class.

TRBV5-4,.,TRBJ1-6,ASSLVGQGKDSPLH
TRBV19,.,TRBJ1-1,ASSSTVNTEAF
TRBV19,.,TRBJ2-3,ASSMLGQGLEDTQY
TRBV6-1,.,TRBJ1-5,ASSEEWPGNQPQH
TRBV19,.,TRBJ2-7,ASSLGQGVGYEQY
TRBV7-9,.,TRBJ1-1,ASTPPWTGSEAF
TRBV19,.,TRBJ1-5,ASSIVAGNQPQH
TRBV19,.,TRBJ2-2,ASSIGTGTGELF
TRBV10-3,few,TRBJ1-1,AISLSSTGTDQAF
TRBV11-2,.,TRBJ1-6,ASSLEGDKGPLH
TRBV28,.,TRBJ1-1,ASSFRHWTQGNTEAF
TRBV19,.,TRBJ1-5,ASSIGDRGLGPQH
TRBV5-1,.,TRBJ2-7,ASSFGTAYEQY
TRBV5-6,.,TRBJ1-3,ASSLVQGTTGNTIY
TRBV19,.,TRBJ2-1,ASTPAGGGYNEQF
TRBV9,.,TRBJ2-1,ASSLHTGSSYNEQF
TRBV7-6,.,TRBJ2-5,ASSFTLAGGETQY
TRBV7-6,.,TRBJ2-7,ASSSGQGVSYEQY
TRBV4-3,.,TRBJ2-1,ASSQDSGYNEQF
TRBV6-5,.,TRBJ2-5,ASSGAGSGETQY
TRBV5-4,few,TRBJ1-3,ASSLGPTGSGNTIY
TRBV29-1,.,TRBJ1-1,SVERGMNTEAF
TRBV10-3,few,TRBJ1-2,AISEFQGANSEYNYGYT
TRBV9,.,TRBJ2-1,ASSVGGLASDEQF
TRBV6-5,.,TRBJ2-5,ASRKTTGIETQY
TRBV6-5,.,TRBJ1-1,ASSPGGTEAF
TRBV27,once,TRBJ2-1,ASSGTSGWNEQF
TRBV2,few,TRBJ1-1,ASRGGQGAF
TRBV27,.,TRBJ2-5,ASKTQGGYETQY
TRBV27,.,TRBJ2-7,ASSLTSGPYEQY
TRBV5-4,.,TRBJ2-2,ASSDIYTGELF
TRBV7-9,.,TRBJ1-2,ASSPIEPGMSYGYT
TRBV7-2,.,TRBJ2-1,ASSLGTGQGYNEQF
TRBV11-2,.,TRBJ1-6,ASSLDGLGTGNSPLH
TRBV6-1,.,TRBJ2-3,ASRWGGTDTQY
TRBV19,.,TRBJ1-5,ASSIGQGNQPQH
TRBV5-1,.,TRBJ2-3,ASSLAPGLAGGSADTQY
TRBV10-3,.,TRBJ2-1,AINPGISYNEQF
TRBV5-1,once,TRBJ2-5,ASSPGQGAAPPPWEQETQY
TRBV27,.,TRBJ1-5,ASLTNFRDRGLYSNQPQH
TRBV27,.,TRBJ1-6,ASSLGQGVSPLH
TRBV7-6,once,TRBJ1-1,ASSLGTTGGDTEAF
TRBV27,.,.,ASSSGALYEQY
TRBV4-1,.,TRBJ1-4,ASSQGGGLDEKLF
TRBV29-1,.,TRBJ2-1,SVVSWFGIRDEQF
TRBV11-2,.,TRBJ2-1,ASSTRLAGGPGSYNEQF
TRBV6-6,.,TRBJ1-5,ASTNRGLHQPQH
TRBV11-3,.,.,ASSLDFTYEQY
TRBV6-5,.,TRBJ2-7,ASSLSASGRYEQY
TRBV27,.,TRBJ2-3,ASLHEDTQY